This is a list of T cell receptor beta chains from one sample in a study of response to subunit inactivated influenza vaccine. TCRdb used MiXCR to reprocess the RT-PCR reads, holding one entry per CDR3 protein. The sample lists some 850,000 distinct CDR3 sequences; 15% to 20% were seen once. This material consisted of PBMCs from blood, taken less than 6 days after vaccination. The source is a man in his forties or fifties who received an inactivated influenza vaccine. CDR3s include the opening cysteine and the closing phenylalanine or tryptophan. D genes are given only for firm matches. The size field is filled for only some rows; it gives once, few, many or a size class.

J gene: TRBJ2-2; V gene: TRBV5-1; clone size: many; D gene: NA; CDR3 DNA: TGTGCTAGCAGCTTAGTCGGCGGGGCGAACACCGGGGAGCTGTTTTTT; CDR3 protein: CASSLVGGANTGELFF
J gene: TRBJ2-3; V gene: TRBV11-1; clone size: NA; D gene: TRBD2; CDR3 DNA: TGTGCCAGCAGCCCCGCGGCGACTAGCTCCCCCACACGACATGCAGATACGCAGTATTTT; CDR3 protein: CASSPAATSSPTRHADTQYF
J gene: TRBJ2-3; V gene: TRBV29-1; clone size: many; D gene: NA; CDR3 DNA: TGCAGCGTTGACGAGGGTACAGATACGCAGTATTTT; CDR3 protein: CSVDEGTDTQYF
J gene: TRBJ1-2; V gene: TRBV12-3/TRBV12-4; clone size: many; D gene: TRBD1; CDR3 DNA: TGTGCCAGCAGTCAGACAGGGGGCTGGGACTATGGCTACACCTTC; CDR3 protein: CASSQTGGWDYGYTF
J gene: TRBJ2-2; V gene: TRBV6-1; clone size: NA; D gene: TRBD2; CDR3 DNA: TGTGCCAGCACTGCGGGAGATTACACCGGGGAGCTGTTTTTT; CDR3 protein: CASTAGDYTGELFF
J gene: TRBJ2-5; V gene: TRBV11-2; clone size: NA; D gene: TRBD1; CDR3 DNA: TGTGCCAGCAGCCCCGGGACAGGGCCCCAAGAGACCCAGTACTTC; CDR3 protein: CASSPGTGPQETQYF
J gene: TRBJ2-5; V gene: TRBV20-1; clone size: NA; D gene: NA; CDR3 DNA: TGCAGTGCTAGAGATTTCCGGGACCTCGAGACCCAGTACTTC; CDR3 protein: CSARDFRDLETQYF
J gene: TRBJ2-5; V gene: TRBV20-1; clone size: NA; D gene: TRBD2; CDR3 DNA: TGCAGTGCTCTTGGGACTAGCGGCAACCAAGAGACCCAGTACTTC; CDR3 protein: CSALGTSGNQETQYF
J gene: TRBJ2-7; V gene: TRBV5-1; clone size: NA; D gene: TRBD2; CDR3 DNA: TGCGCCAGCAGCTTGGGCGGACTAGCGGGAGGGAGCTCCTACGAGCAGTACTTC; CDR3 protein: CASSLGGLAGGSSYEQYF
J gene: TRBJ2-1; V gene: TRBV4-2; clone size: NA; D gene: NA; CDR3 DNA: TGTGCCAGCAGCCAAGTTTGGGCCGGGCAGGGAAACAATGAGCAGTTCTTC; CDR3 protein: CASSQVWAGQGNNEQFF
J gene: TRBJ2-6; V gene: TRBV29-1; clone size: few; D gene: TRBD2; CDR3 DNA: TGCAGCGTTGAAGGGCTAGCGGGGCTCGGGGCCAACGTCCTGACTTTC; CDR3 protein: CSVEGLAGLGANVLTF
J gene: TRBJ2-5; V gene: TRBV18; clone size: NA; D gene: NA; CDR3 DNA: TGTGCCAGCTCGATAATCACAGGGAAGGAGACCCAGTACTTC; CDR3 protein: CASSIITGKETQYF
J gene: TRBJ2-5; V gene: TRBV12-3/TRBV12-4; clone size: few; D gene: NA; CDR3 DNA: TGTGCCAGCAGTTTAGCTTCGTATCAGACGGAGACCCAGTACTTC; CDR3 protein: CASSLASYQTETQYF
J gene: TRBJ2-7; V gene: TRBV2; clone size: NA; D gene: TRBD1; CDR3 DNA: TGTGCCAGCGGAGGACAGGGGGGCTACGAGCAGTACTTC; CDR3 protein: CASGGQGGYEQYF
J gene: TRBJ2-7; V gene: TRBV28; clone size: NA; D gene: TRBD2; CDR3 DNA: TGTGCCAGCAGCAAAGCGGGGTTCCCCTACGAGCAGTACTTC; CDR3 protein: CASSKAGFPYEQYF
J gene: TRBJ2-3; V gene: TRBV20-1; clone size: few; D gene: TRBD2; CDR3 DNA: TGCAGTGCTATCACTAGGGGTAGCGGGACCACAGATACGCAGTATTTT; CDR3 protein: CSAITRGSGTTDTQYF
J gene: TRBJ1-5; V gene: TRBV20-1; clone size: NA; D gene: NA; CDR3 DNA: TGCAGTGCTAAAACCGGGGCTAGCAATCAGCCCCAGCATTTT; CDR3 protein: CSAKTGASNQPQHF
J gene: TRBJ1-3; V gene: TRBV20-1; clone size: NA; D gene: NA; CDR3 DNA: TGCAGTGCTTATGGGGGCACTGGAAACACCATATATTTT; CDR3 protein: CSAYGGTGNTIYF
J gene: TRBJ2-3; V gene: TRBV29-1; clone size: NA; D gene: TRBD2; CDR3 DNA: TGCAGCGTGGGCGGGAGGGTTGCAGATACGCAGTATTTT; CDR3 protein: CSVGGRVADTQYF
J gene: TRBJ2-7; V gene: TRBV5-1; clone size: NA; D gene: NA; CDR3 DNA: TGCGCCAGCAGCTTGGCAAGGGGTTTCTACGAGCAGTACTTC; CDR3 protein: CASSLARGFYEQYF
J gene: TRBJ2-2; V gene: TRBV7-2; clone size: NA; D gene: NA; CDR3 DNA: TGTGCCAGCAGTAGCAGGGGGGCCGGGGAGCTGTTTTTT; CDR3 protein: CASSSRGAGELFF
J gene: TRBJ2-6; V gene: TRBV24-1; clone size: many; D gene: NA; CDR3 DNA: TGTGCCACCAGTGATGGGACATTAGCCTCTGGGGCCAACGTCCTGACTTTC; CDR3 protein: CATSDGTLASGANVLTF
J gene: TRBJ2-1; V gene: TRBV7-9; clone size: many; D gene: NA; CDR3 DNA: TGTGCCAGCAGCCCTTCTTGGTATGAGCAGTTCTTC; CDR3 protein: CASSPSWYEQFF
J gene: TRBJ2-3; V gene: TRBV6-5; clone size: NA; D gene: TRBD2; CDR3 DNA: TGTGCCAGCAGTTATATAGCGGGAGGTTCCACAGATACGCAGTATTTT; CDR3 protein: CASSYIAGGSTDTQYF
J gene: TRBJ2-1; V gene: TRBV29-1; clone size: many; D gene: TRBD2; CDR3 DNA: TGCAGCGTCATCCTAGCGGGACGGAATGAGCAGTTCTTC; CDR3 protein: CSVILAGRNEQFF